This TCR beta chain was captured by sequencing in a study of technical replicates of blood from a few donors. Germline V gives CDR1 KGHSH, CDR2 LQKENI. The CDR3 extends over 14 amino acids. V gave up 5 bases and J gave up 5 bases; unmatched junction bases: 7. TCRdb keeps only in-frame clones here, not all; method: immunoSEQ multiplex PCR. The repertoire has more than 45,000 clones, 90% to 95% of them found once; the top ten carry about 4.3%. Material: PBMCs. This rearrangement joins TRBV18 to TRBJ2-7; 9 nucleotides align to TRBD1. This sequence was found in a human donor in good health. Some clones in this sample may be carry-over from other donors' samples. The CDR3 loop reads CASSDRDRVHEQYF. CDR3 in DNA: TGTGCCAGCTCAGACCGGGACAGGGTCCACGAGCAGTACTTC. Looking up the rest from reference TRBV18 and TRBJ2-7 gives the full variable domain: NAGVMQNPRHLVRRRGQEARLRCSPMKGHSHVYWYRQLPEEGLKFMVYLQKENIIDESGMPKERFSAEFPKEGPSILRIQQVVRGDSAAYFCASSDRDRVHEQYFGPGTRLTVT.